These 21 T cell receptor beta chains originate from one sample sequenced in a study of response to subunit inactivated influenza vaccine. MiXCR, applied by TCRdb to the RT-PCR reads, yields one record per CDR3 protein. The sample comprises about 620,000 distinct CDR3 sequences, 12% of which are singletons, and roughly 10% rests with the top ten. This material consisted of PBMCs from blood, taken on the day of vaccination. Receptors were obtained from a man in his fifties who received an inactivated influenza vaccine.

The V gene is TRBV7-9, the J gene TRBJ2-5; 7 bases line up with TRBD2. The V gene end was trimmed by 5 bases and the J gene end by 2 bases; junction bases not matched to a gene: 11. Germline CDR1 is SEHNR and CDR2 is FQNEAQ (reference sequence). The CDR3 has 16 residues. CDR3 in amino acids: CASSPGSSGVQETQYF. The DNA of the CDR3 is TGTGCCAGCAGCCCAGGGTCCAGCGGGGTACAAGAGACCCAGTACTTC.

This clonotype was seen repeatedly, ten times or more. The chain joins TRBV9 to TRBJ1-2, with TRBD1 matching over 8 bases. Germline V lookup: CDR1 SGDLS, CDR2 YYNGEE. CDR3 size: 15 residues. V was clipped by 2 bases and J by 4 bases; unmatched bases: 7. CDR3 DNA: TGTGCCAGCAGCGTCCAAACAGGGGGACCCTATGGCTACACCTTC. Translation: CASSVQTGGPYGYTF.

The J gene is TRBJ1-2, the V gene TRBV6-1; TRBD1 is a possible D gene (6 bases). Germline CDR1 is MNHNS and CDR2 is SASEGT. The CDR3 loop spans 15 amino acids. Trimming stripped 6 bases from V and 0 bases from J, with 14 bases between. CDR3 protein: CASSLQGGANYGYTF. In DNA, the CDR3 is TGTGCCAGCAGCCTACAGGGTGGAGCTAACTATGGCTACACCTTC.

This clonotype was seen a handful of times. The chain links TRBV20-1 to TRBJ2-1; 9 bases align to TRBD2. J lost 5 bases, V lost 0 bases, and 5 bases had no gene match. The CDR3 is 15 residues long. Germline CDR1 reads DFQATT; CDR2 reads SNEGSKA (reference sequence). CDR3 sequence: CSARDPSGGNNEQFF. CDR3 in DNA: TGCAGTGCTAGAGATCCCAGCGGGGGGAACAATGAGCAGTTCTTC.

There are many counts of this clonotype. V and J are TRBV27 and TRBJ2-1; tentatively, D is TRBD1 (6 bases). In germline, CDR1 is MNHEY, CDR2 SMNVEV (reference sequence). The CDR3 sequence is 14 residues long. The germline V and J ends were trimmed by 6 bases and 3 bases, with 12 bases remaining between them. CDR3 residues: CASSRTGHYNEQFF. The CDR3 DNA reads TGTGCCAGCAGCCGGACGGGACACTACAATGAGCAGTTCTTC.

This clonotype occurred a few times. V is TRBV18 and J is TRBJ2-1; D gene ambiguous. Germline values: CDR1 KGHSH, CDR2 LQKENI. This CDR3 is 15 amino acids long. The V end was cut by 4 bases, the J end by 3 bases, with 13 bases between. The CDR3 region is CASSLQELVYNEQFF. The CDR3 DNA follows: TGTGCCAGCTCACTACAAGAGCTCGTCTACAATGAGCAGTTCTTC.

This clonotype has only a few counts. This chain links TRBV24-1 with TRBJ2-1, with 12 bases matching TRBD2. The CDR3 totals 15 residues. V gave up 3 bases and J gave up 6 bases; unmatched junction bases: 2. Germline V gene lookup returns CDR1 KGHDR and CDR2 SFDVKD. This chain's CDR3 is CATSDPTSGGNEQFF. CDR3 bases: TGTGCCACCAGTGATCCGACTAGCGGGGGCAATGAGCAGTTCTTC.

This clonotype was observed a handful of times. The chain recombines TRBV6-2 or TRBV6-3 with TRBJ2-5; D is unresolved. V was shortened by 8 bases and J by 2 bases, with 6 bases between the two germline ends. This CDR3 comprises 11 residues. The germline V gene has CDR1 MNHEY and CDR2 SVGEGT. CDR3 nucleotides: TGTGCCAGCGCCCTTCAAGAGACCCAGTACTTC. Translation gives CASALQETQYF.

This clonotype was seen ten or more times. The rearrangement links TRBV29-1 to TRBJ2-7; 8 bases fit TRBD2. Germline V lookup: CDR1 SQVTM, CDR2 ANQGSEA. The CDR3 contains 13 residues. Trimming cost V 4 bases and J 7 bases; bases outside gene matches: 9. Here the CDR3 DNA reads TGCAGCGTTGCTCAGCGGACTAGCAAGGAGCAGTACTTC. Translation: CSVAQRTSKEQYF.

This clonotype has a handful of counts. DNA of the CDR3: TGTGCCAGCAGCTGGGAAGTCCCGGGAGAGGATACGCAGTATTTT. It is translated as CASSWEVPGEDTQYF. The chain combines TRBV5-5 with TRBJ2-3; possibly TRBD2 for D (6 bases). V was cut by 3 bases and J by 6 bases, with 17 bases left in between. The CDR3 length is 15 residues. CDR1 and CDR2 (germline): SGHKS, YYEKEE (reference sequence).

This clonotype was seen a handful of times. The chain has TRBV7-3 and TRBJ2-1; 10 bases are a match to TRBD2. With 5 bases clipped from V and 1 base from J, the junction kept 14 bases outside the gene matches. CDR3 size: 19 residues. The germline V gene has CDR1 SGHTA and CDR2 FQGTGA. As DNA, the CDR3 is TGTGCCAGCAGCGCCAAGGGGGTGGCTAGCGGGAGATCCTACAATGAGCAGTTCTTC. Amino acids: CASSAKGVASGRSYNEQFF. The entire variable domain, with the rest obtained from reference TRBV7-3 and TRBJ2-1, is as follows: GAGVSQTPSNKVTEKGKYVELRCDPISGHTALYWYRQSLGQGPEFLIYFQGTGAADDSGLPNDRFFAVRPEGSVSTLKIQRTERGDSAVYLCASSAKGVASGRSYNEQFFGPGTRLTVL.

The rearrangement joins TRBV20-1 to TRBJ1-2, with a tentative D call TRBD1 (6 bases). This CDR3 spans 12 amino acids. Trimming left V 6 bases short and J 4 bases short, with 12 bases between. Germline V lookup: CDR1 DFQATT, CDR2 SNEGSKA (reference sequence). This CDR3 is CSARQGTYGYTF. CDR3 coding DNA: TGCAGTGCGAGGCAGGGGACCTATGGCTACACCTTC.

Only a few counts were recorded for this clonotype. This sequence joins TRBV3-1 and TRBJ2-3; D gene uncertain. Germline V lookup: CDR1 LGHDT, CDR2 YNNKEL (reference sequence). V was clipped by 4 bases and J by 0 bases, with 11 bases between them. CDR3 length equals 15 residues. Here the CDR3 reads CASSPLTGSTDTQYF. CDR3 DNA: TGTGCCAGCAGCCCTCTGACGGGTAGCACAGATACGCAGTATTTT.

This clonotype was seen at least ten times. The rearrangement joins TRBV12-3 or TRBV12-4 to TRBJ2-7; 9 bases are shared with TRBD1. CDR3 size: 15 residues. V lost 5 bases to trimming and J lost 0 bases; unmatched junction nucleotides: 5. CDR3 bases: TGTGCCAGCAGTGACCGGGACAGGGCCTCCTACGAGCAGTACTTC. Its protein is CASSDRDRASYEQYF.

The V call is TRBV28, the J call TRBJ2-7, with 12 bases aligning to TRBD2. Per germline, CDR1 MDHEN and CDR2 SYDVKM. V gave up 3 bases and J gave up 5 bases; unmatched junction bases: 5. CDR3 size: 15 residues. In DNA form, the CDR3 reads TGTGCCAGCAGTTTCCTAGCGGGAGGGTCCAACGAGCAGTACTTC. Protein product: CASSFLAGGSNEQYF.

This clonotype was observed many times. The chain couples TRBV5-1 to TRBJ2-4; a weak D match, TRBD1 (6 bases). Trimming removed 4 bases at V and 12 bases at J, with 14 bases between. Germline values: CDR1 SGHRS, CDR2 YFSETQ. The CDR3 sequence is 12 residues long. For the CDR3, the DNA is TGCGCCAGCAGCCCAGGACAGCCTCCTCAGTACTTC. Amino acid sequence: CASSPGQPPQYF.

The chain links TRBV21-1 to TRBJ2-1. TRBV21-1 is assigned pseudogene status. The CDR3 is 20 residues long. Here the CDR3 DNA reads TGTGCCAGCAGCAAAACGGGCCGACACACGTCACCCAAGAAGTACAATGAGCAGTTCTTC. Translation: CASSKTGRHTSPKKYNEQFF.

The rearrangement uses TRBV6-1 and TRBJ2-1; TRBD2 aligns across 11 bases. CDR3 length: 15 amino acids. Germline V gene sequence: CDR1 MNHNS, CDR2 SASEGT. V lost 6 bases to trimming and J lost 7 bases; unmatched junction nucleotides: 8. CDR3 loop: CASRGGSSGRNEQFF. Written as DNA, the CDR3 is TGTGCCAGCAGGGGGGGATCTAGCGGGAGGAATGAGCAGTTCTTC.

This clonotype was picked up one time. The rearrangement uses TRBV18 and TRBJ2-7; the D gene is possibly TRBD1 (5 bases). This CDR3 is 12 amino acids long. Trimming cost V 1 base and J 7 bases, with 8 bases left between them. Looked up from germline, CDR1 is KGHSH and CDR2 is LQKENI. The CDR3 coding sequence is TGTGCCAGCTCACCACAGTCAGGGGAGCAGTACTTC. Amino acid sequence: CASSPQSGEQYF.

This clonotype occurred many times. V usage is TRBV28 and J usage is TRBJ1-2, with 7 positions matching TRBD1. This CDR3 is built from 15 residues. The V and J ends lost 5 bases and 0 bases, in that order; junction bases with no gene match: 6. Germline CDR1 reads MDHEN; CDR2 reads SYDVKM. The CDR3 bases are TGTGCCAGCAGTCAGGGGGGCAACTCTAACTATGGCTACACCTTC. Its protein is CASSQGGNSNYGYTF.

This clonotype came up a few times. The rearrangement joins TRBV2 to TRBJ1-1, with a tentative D call TRBD1 (5 bases). With 6 bases removed from V and 0 bases from J, the gap between germline ends came to 14 bases. The CDR3 extends over 15 amino acids. The germline V gene encodes CDR1 SNHLY and CDR2 FYNNEI. The DNA for the CDR3 is TGTGCCAGCAGGCCTGGGGCGGTTATGAACACTGAAGCTTTCTTT. Amino acid sequence: CASRPGAVMNTEAFF.